This T cell receptor (beta chain) was sequenced in a study of T cells in Graves' hyperthyroidism and ophthalmopathy. About the study: It was at initial diagnosis, before any treatment, that peripheral blood was collected.

From RNA transcripts, TCR beta CDR3 regions were amplified. The HTBI set primed first-round TCR CDR3 RT-PCR. TCRdb re-called the multiplex PCR reads through MiXCR, storing one row per CDR3 protein. The data contain about 400,000 distinct CDR3 sequences, over 12% of them singletons. V lost 2 bases and J lost 2, with 10 bases in between. The CDR3 extends over 16 amino acids. Germline CDR1 SNHLY, CDR2 FYNNEI. A few counts support this clonotype. The sequencing input was blood. This receptor was obtained from a man in his fifties with Graves' ophthalmopathy. The chain is built from TRBV2 and TRBJ2-6; no firm D call. CDR3 residues: CASSERTMAGANVLTF. The CDR3 DNA reads as TGTGCCAGCAGTGAAAGGACCATGGCTGGGGCCAACGTCCTGACTTTC.